Only a few counts were recorded for the clone carrying this T cell receptor (beta chain). Antigen: not known. Cultured CD4+ T cell DNA was sequenced using the Oncomine TCR Beta short-read assay. TCRdb analysed the PCR reads with MiXCR anew, one entry per CDR3 protein. Of about 17,000 distinct CDR3 sequences detected, more than 50% appear once; the ten largest clones hold under 14%. The data were obtained in a study of vaccination and CD4 T cells after COVID-19. Treatment here: roughly 10-day PBMC culture with coronavirus spike peptide pools or control peptides (ViraFEST assay). The sequence was collected from a human donor who had recovered from COVID-19. Specimen: CD4+ T cells from blood, cultured in vitro.

CDR3 sequence: CASSRGQGHTQPQHF. Here the CDR3 DNA reads TGTGCCAGCAGCCGGGGACAGGGGCATACCCAGCCCCAGCATTTT. The chain combines TRBV7-9 with TRBJ1-5, with 10 bases identical to TRBD1. J lost 7 bases, V lost 5 bases, and 8 bases had no gene match. Germline V gene lookup returns CDR1 SEHNR and CDR2 FQNEAQ (reference sequence). This CDR3 is 15 amino acids long.